The entry below gives a single TCR beta chain sequence along with its context. The data are from a study of cytomegalovirus exposure and HLA in healthy donors. Per germline, CDR1 MDHEN and CDR2 SYDVKM. With V trimmed by 4 bases and J by 4 bases, 4 bases remained unmatched. There are 15 residues in the CDR3. The PCR contained 60 Vbeta and 13 Jbeta primers. Sequenced by immunoSEQ multiplex PCR; TCRdb stores in-frame clones only, minus some. The data hold 75,000 to 100,000 clones, with less than 8% observed a single time. The sample comprised PBMCs. V and J are TRBV28 and TRBJ2-1, with 10 bases aligning to TRBD2. This receptor was identified in a man over 45 in good health and CMV-seronegative. This CDR3 is CASSSGLAAYNEQFF. The CDR3 region has the DNA TGTGCCAGCAGTTCAGGACTAGCGGCGTACAATGAGCAGTTCTTC.